Following are 21 T cell receptor beta chains from one sample sequenced in a study of T cell responses to AZD1222 COVID-19 vaccine. Profiled with immunoSEQ multiplex PCR; TCRdb holds only in-frame clones, not every one. The data show tens of thousands of clones, roughly 90% seen once. The sequences come from peripheral blood, collected 28 days after the second AZD1222 dose. These receptors all come from an adult who received the AZD1222 COVID-19 vaccine.

This sequence joins TRBV10-2 and TRBJ2-5; TRBD1 aligns across 7 bases. The DNA end is a closer match to TRBJ2-7, so the J assignment may be wrong. The CDR3 extends over 15 amino acids. CDR1 WSHSY and CDR2 SAAADI come from the germline V gene. CDR3 nucleotides: TGCGCCAGCAGTGAGTCCGGGACAGCCTCCTACGAGCAGTACTTC. Its translation: CASSESGTASYEQYF.

This sequence joins TRBV27 and TRBJ2-2, with D unresolved. Germline V lookup: CDR1 MNHEY, CDR2 SMNVEV (reference sequence). The CDR3 has 12 amino acids. The V gene lost 7 bases and the J gene lost 7 bases, with 10 bases spanning the gap. Written as DNA, the CDR3 is TGTGCCAGCACCCTAGGAAACGGGGAGCTGTTTTTT. It yields the protein CASTLGNGELFF.

The chain links TRBV24-1 to TRBJ2-1; 13 nucleotides agree with TRBD2. Germline values: CDR1 KGHDR, CDR2 SFDVKD. The ends lost 5 bases at V and 8 bases at J; junction bases unmatched: 8. The CDR3 is 16 residues long. This CDR3 reads CATSAAGLAGRDEQFF. The CDR3 DNA reads as TGTGCCACCAGTGCCGCGGGACTAGCGGGGCGGGATGAGCAGTTCTTC.

V and J are TRBV6-2 or TRBV6-3 and TRBJ1-1; D gene uncertain. Germline CDR1 reads MNHEY; CDR2 reads SVGEGT. V lost 0 bases and J 0 bases, leaving 14 bases between the germline ends. This CDR3 spans 17 amino acids. The CDR3 loop is CASSYSSINPMNTEAFF. CDR3 sequence (DNA): TGTGCCAGCAGTTACTCGAGTATTAATCCAATGAACACTGAAGCTTTCTTT.

The chain recombines TRBV3-1 (or the pseudogene TRBV3-2) with TRBJ1-6; D gene uncertain. This CDR3 contains 17 residues. Germline CDR1 LGHDT, CDR2 YNNKEL (reference sequence). Trimming removed 4 bases at V and 0 bases at J, with 13 bases between. The CDR3 protein is CASSPFPASSYNSPLHF. The DNA for the CDR3 is TGTGCCAGCAGCCCTTTCCCGGCCAGCTCCTATAATTCACCCCTCCACTTT.

The CDR3: CASSSGREGYF. The CDR3 region has the DNA TGTGCCAGCAGCTCCGGAAGGGAGGGCTACTTC. The rearrangement uses TRBV11-2 and TRBJ2-7; 7 positions agree with TRBD2. The trim removed 4 bases at V and 13 bases at J, leaving 7 bases unmatched. The CDR3 sequence is 11 residues long. Germline CDR1 and CDR2: SGHAT and FQNNGV. Based on the CDR3 plus reference TRBV11-2 and TRBJ2-7, the full variable domain is EAGVAQSPRYKIIEKRQSVAFWCNPISGHATLYWYQQILGQGPKLLIQFQNNGVVDDSQLPKDRFSAERLKGVDSTLKIQPAKLEDSAVYLCASSSGREGYFGPGTRLTVT.

This chain joins TRBV6-5 and TRBJ2-7, with D tentatively TRBD1 (6 bases). V was trimmed by 5 bases and J by 4 bases, leaving 18 bases between them. The germline CDR1 and CDR2 sequences are MNHEY and SVGAGI. The CDR3 runs 15 residues. As DNA, the CDR3 is TGTGCCAGCAGTATCAGCGACGGACAGTTTTACGAGCAGTACTTC. It specifies CASSISDGQFYEQYF.

This clone showed up just a few times. J is TRBJ1-1 and V is TRBV6-5; 7 bases are shared with TRBD1. Trimming took 4 bases from V and 1 from J; bases not matched to a gene: 6. From germline, CDR1 is MNHEY and CDR2 SVGAGI. The CDR3 is 15 amino acids. The CDR3 DNA is TGTGCCAGCAGTTTCCCTGGGACAGCGAACACTGAAGCTTTCTTT. This codes for CASSFPGTANTEAFF.

The rearrangement uses TRBV4-1 and TRBJ1-3, with 10 bases fitting TRBD1. The ends lost 4 bases at V and 0 bases at J; junction bases unmatched: 9. The CDR3 consists of 18 residues. CDR1 MGHRA and CDR2 YSYEKL come from the germline V gene. The CDR3 protein is CASSLTGTGAISGNTIYF. For the CDR3, the DNA is TGCGCCAGCAGCCTCACCGGGACAGGGGCAATCTCTGGAAACACCATATATTTT.

This sequence joins TRBV7-2 and TRBJ1-5, with D tentatively TRBD1 (6 bases). Germline V gives CDR1 SGHTA, CDR2 FQGNSA. Trimming removed 5 bases from V and 1 base from J, with 9 bases in between. The length of the CDR3 is 14 residues. The CDR3, as DNA: TGTGCCAGCAGCCTCCAGGGGAGCAATCAGCCCCAGCATTTT. It translates to CASSLQGSNQPQHF.

The chain recombines TRBV7-2 with TRBJ1-6; 11 positions agree with TRBD1. The length of the CDR3 is 17 residues. The V and J ends lost 4 bases and 8 bases, in that order; junction bases with no gene match: 10. CDR1 and CDR2 (germline): SGHTA, FQGNSA. CDR3 nucleotides: TGTGCCAGCAGCTCAATCTACCCGGGACAGGGGGATTCACCCCTCCACTTT. It translates to CASSSIYPGQGDSPLHF. Looking up the rest from reference TRBV7-2 and TRBJ1-6 gives the full variable domain: GAGVSQSPSNKVTEKGKDVELRCDPISGHTALYWYRQSLGQGLEFLIYFQGNSAPDKSGLPSDRFSAERTGGSVSTLTIQRTQQEDSAVYLCASSSIYPGQGDSPLHFGNGTRLTVT.

V gene TRBV19 combines with J gene TRBJ1-2, with TRBD1 identical over 7 bases. The CDR3 length is 12 residues. Trimming cost V 9 bases and J 7 bases; bases outside gene matches: 8. From germline, CDR1 is LNHDA and CDR2 SQIVND (reference sequence). The CDR3 protein is CASRQGDSGYTF. In DNA form, the CDR3 reads TGTGCCAGCCGACAGGGAGACTCTGGCTACACCTTC.

This chain joins TRBV28 and TRBJ1-2; a possible D gene is TRBD1 (5 bases). CDR1 and CDR2 from the germline V gene are MDHEN and SYDVKM. Trimming took 6 bases from V and 5 from J, leaving 13 bases between them. There are 13 residues in the CDR3. The CDR3, as DNA: TGTGCCAGCAGGGGGGGGACGGAATATGGCTACACCTTC. Its protein is CASRGGTEYGYTF.

The chain links TRBV10-2 to TRBJ1-5; 7 bases align to TRBD1. V dropped 4 bases and J dropped 4; count of bases not matched to a gene: 4. This CDR3 region has 14 residues. Germline CDR1 and CDR2: WSHSY and SAAADI. CDR3 bases: TGCGCCAGCAGTGGGGCAGGGGGAAATCAGCCCCAGCATTTT. It yields the protein CASSGAGGNQPQHF.

This clone has just one count. The chain's CDR3 is CASSLAAGYGETQYF. The CDR3, as DNA: TGCGCCAGCAGCTTGGCCGCCGGGTACGGCGAGACCCAGTACTTC. The chain has TRBV5-1 and TRBJ2-5; D not resolved. Germline CDR1 is SGHRS and CDR2 is YFSETQ. Deletions cut 0 bases from V and 5 bases from J, with 14 bases between. The CDR3 sequence is 15 residues long.

This clone was seen a single time. This rearrangement joins TRBV3-1 (or the pseudogene TRBV3-2) to TRBJ1-6; D gene uncertain. Trimming shortened V by 4 bases and J by 7 bases, and 8 bases separated the two germline ends. The germline CDR1 and CDR2 sequences are LGHDT and YNNKEL (reference sequence). The CDR3 runs 13 residues. CDR3 sequence: CASSRLRNSPLHF. CDR3 DNA: TGTGCCAGCAGCCGATTAAGGAATTCACCCCTCCACTTT.

The CDR3 spells CASGGGEGSNQPQHF. DNA of the CDR3: TGTGCCAGCGGGGGGGGTGAGGGAAGCAATCAGCCCCAGCATTTT. This chain joins TRBV2 and TRBJ1-5; TRBD1 might be the D (5 bases). V lost 8 bases and J lost 1, with 15 bases in between. Germline CDR1 SNHLY, CDR2 FYNNEI. The CDR3 has 15 residues.

The chain couples TRBV6-5 to TRBJ1-1, with D possibly being TRBD1 (5 bases). V lost 0 bases and J lost 11, with 16 bases in between. The CDR3 runs 14 residues. Germline values: CDR1 MNHEY, CDR2 SVGAGI. CDR3 DNA: TGTGCCAGCAGTTACTCCGGACCTCCCCGGGGGGCTTTCTTT. It encodes CASSYSGPPRGAFF.

The chain links TRBV27 to TRBJ2-2; maybe TRBD2 (6 bases). Germline CDR1 and CDR2: MNHEY and SMNVEV (reference sequence). The CDR3 loop spans 15 amino acids. V dropped 6 bases and J dropped 3 bases, with 14 bases sitting between them. CDR3 nucleotides: TGTGCCAGCAGGCGAATCGGGAGTTACACCGGGGAGCTGTTTTTT. This gives the protein CASRRIGSYTGELFF.

CDR3 in amino acids: CASSQPGGNTEAFF. DNA of the CDR3: TGTGCCAGCAGCCAGCCAGGTGGAAACACTGAAGCTTTCTTT. The chain recombines TRBV4-2 with TRBJ1-1; D not resolved. Trimming left V 3 bases short and J 2 bases short, with 10 bases between. Germline V gives CDR1 LGHNA, CDR2 YNFKEQ. This CDR3 comprises 14 residues.

The chain employs TRBV28 and TRBJ2-1; 14 bases map to TRBD2. This CDR3 spans 16 amino acids. Germline-derived CDR1 and CDR2 are MDHEN and SYDVKM. V shed 5 bases, J shed 9 bases, and the junction held 9 bases outside the gene matches. CDR3 loop: CASSIAGTSGGTEQFF. The CDR3 DNA sequence: TGTGCCAGCAGTATAGCCGGGACTAGCGGGGGAACTGAGCAGTTCTTC.